This TCR beta chain emerged from a study of Tregs in tolerant kidney transplant recipients. Across the study: Mixed chimerism was transient after nonmyeloablative marrow transplants from related graft donors. Study-wide results and caveats: This study did not directly address biological reproducibility.

Unstimulated Tregs (CD4+CD25+CD127-) and CD4+CD25- non-Tregs were sorted from PBMCs. The CDR3 spans 14 residues. Germline CDR1 SGHTA, CDR2 FQGNSA. With 4 bases clipped from V and 5 bases from J, the junction kept 4 bases outside the gene matches. Assay used: immunoSEQ multiplex PCR; TCRdb lists only in-frame clones, some missing. This table has fewer than 80,000 clones, 70% to 90% appearing once. Concerning this clone itself: The antigen remains undetermined.

V is TRBV7-2 and J is TRBJ2-7, with TRBD1 identical over 11 bases. Sequenced here: CD4+ T cells from blood, sampled before the transplant. The receptor was isolated from a human donor who received a combined kidney and bone marrow transplant. CDR3 sequence: CASSYGTGGDEQYF. In nucleotides, the CDR3 is TGTGCCAGCAGCTACGGGACAGGGGGAGACGAGCAGTACTTC.